Each of the 10 T cell receptor beta chains below was sequenced from the same sample in a study of blood T cells in healthy people across ages. A sample-barcoded 5' primer and a J-beta primer mix were used in a second PCR of roughly 7 to 12 cycles. TCRdb used MiXCR to reprocess the 5' RACE reads, holding one entry per CDR3 protein. The table shows about 1.5 million distinct CDR3 sequences, with approximately 43% occurring only once. The specimen sequenced was blood. These receptor sequences come from a woman aged 18-29 years in good health.

V is TRBV2 and J is TRBJ2-6; D perhaps matches TRBD1 (6 bases). Looked up from germline, CDR1 is SNHLY and CDR2 is FYNNEI. Trimming cost V 5 bases and J 0 bases, with 14 bases left between them. The CDR3 loop spans 17 amino acids. CDR3 DNA: TGTGCCAGCAGTAGTGCGACAGGTCTCTCTGGGGCCAACGTCCTGACTTTC. It encodes CASSSATGLSGANVLTF.

The V and J genes are TRBV3-1 and TRBJ1-2; D ambiguous. Trimming shortened V by 0 bases and J by 8 bases, and 16 bases separated the two germline ends. Germline CDR1 reads LGHDT; CDR2 reads YNNKEL (reference sequence). The CDR3 length is 15 residues. Written as DNA, the CDR3 is TGTGCCAGCAGCCAAGATGGGCGGACGGATGGCGGCTACACCTTC. It yields the protein CASSQDGRTDGGYTF.

The chain has TRBV6-2 or TRBV6-3 and TRBJ2-4, with a tentative D call TRBD2 (6 bases). Per germline, CDR1 MNHEY and CDR2 SVGEGT. The CDR3 has 17 amino acids. V shed 2 bases and J shed 0 bases, with 14 bases lying between them. CDR3 amino acids: CASSYRGAGLAKNIQYF. CDR3 in DNA: TGTGCCAGCAGTTACAGAGGGGCGGGACTAGCCAAAAACATTCAGTACTTC.

About this clonotype: At one boundary the junction diverges from the germline segment, which might be a read error. The rearrangement joins TRBV4-3 to TRBJ2-3, with D uncertain. The CDR3 covers 14 residues. The V gene's germline CDR1 is LGHNA and CDR2 YSLEER. As DNA, the CDR3 is TGCGCCGGCAGCCAAGACGGTAGTTACGATACGCAGTATTTT. It yields the protein CAGSQDGSYDTQYF.

This chain links TRBV29-1 with TRBJ1-4; D is perhaps TRBD1 (5 bases). The CDR3 runs to 13 residues. Per the germline V gene, CDR1 is SQVTM and CDR2 is ANQGSEA. Trimming cost V 5 bases and J 5 bases, with 12 bases left between them. The CDR3, as DNA: TGCAGCGTTTCGGGACGGCTAAATGAAAAACTGTTTTTT. Translating it yields CSVSGRLNEKLFF.

This clonotype was recorded a few times. The chain is built from TRBV3-1 and TRBJ2-1; 7 bases fit TRBD1. There are 12 residues in the CDR3. Germline values: CDR1 LGHDT, CDR2 YNNKEL (reference sequence). V gave up 3 bases and J gave up 9 bases; unmatched junction bases: 2. The CDR3 loop reads CASSQTGFEQFF. The CDR3 DNA follows: TGTGCCAGCAGCCAGACAGGGTTTGAGCAGTTCTTC.

The V call is TRBV20-1, the J call TRBJ2-2; D might be TRBD2 (6 bases). The CDR3 runs to 14 residues. Between the trimmed V and J ends, which lost 6 bases and 12 bases, there was a span of 23 bases. CDR1 and CDR2 from the germline V gene are DFQATT and SNEGSKA (reference sequence). CDR3 residues: CSAPEGGFRRKLFF. The CDR3 DNA is TGCAGTGCCCCGGAGGGCGGGTTTCGTCGAAAGCTGTTTTTT.

V and J are TRBV29-1 and TRBJ2-3, with 12 bases fitting TRBD1. V lost 4 bases, J lost 3 bases, and 2 bases stayed unmatched. From germline, CDR1 is SQVTM and CDR2 ANQGSEA. The CDR3 is 14 amino acids. The CDR3 loop reads CSVGGQGATDTQYF. The CDR3 bases are TGCAGCGTTGGGGGACAGGGGGCGACAGATACGCAGTATTTT.

The chain links TRBV24-1 to TRBJ2-1, with 10 positions matching TRBD2. This CDR3 has 17 residues. The germline gives CDR1 KGHDR, CDR2 SFDVKD. J lost 7 bases, V lost 2 bases, and 10 bases had no gene match. The CDR3 reads CATSDSRLAGVENEQFF. The CDR3 region has the DNA TGTGCCACCAGTGATTCCCGCCTAGCGGGGGTTGAGAATGAGCAGTTCTTC.

This clonotype was detected many times. The V call is TRBV12-3 or TRBV12-4, the J call TRBJ2-7, with TRBD1 matching over 9 bases. J lost 4 bases, V lost 5 bases, and 9 bases had no gene match. The CDR3 runs to 15 residues. The CDR3 DNA reads as TGTGCCAGCAGTCTAGGGGGACAGGGCGGATACGAGCAGTACTTC. Residues: CASSLGGQGGYEQYF.